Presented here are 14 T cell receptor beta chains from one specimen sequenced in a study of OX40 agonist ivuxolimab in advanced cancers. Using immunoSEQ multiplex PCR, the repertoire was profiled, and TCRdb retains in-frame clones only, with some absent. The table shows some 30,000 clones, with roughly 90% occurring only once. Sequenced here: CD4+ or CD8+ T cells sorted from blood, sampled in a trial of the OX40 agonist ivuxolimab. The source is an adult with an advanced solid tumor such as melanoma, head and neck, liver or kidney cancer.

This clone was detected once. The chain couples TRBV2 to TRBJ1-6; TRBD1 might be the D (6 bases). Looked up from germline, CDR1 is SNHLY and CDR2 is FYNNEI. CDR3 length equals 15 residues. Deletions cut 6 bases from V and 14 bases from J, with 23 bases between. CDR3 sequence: CASRDRSGQRVSLHF. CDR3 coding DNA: TGTGCCAGCAGGGACAGATCGGGACAAAGGGTTTCCCTCCACTTT.

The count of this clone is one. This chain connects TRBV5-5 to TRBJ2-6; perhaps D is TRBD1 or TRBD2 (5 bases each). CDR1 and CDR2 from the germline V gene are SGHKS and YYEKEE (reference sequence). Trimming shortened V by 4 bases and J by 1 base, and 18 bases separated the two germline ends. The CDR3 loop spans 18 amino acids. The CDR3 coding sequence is TGTGCCAGCAGCCCCATTGGGGGTCCCCCTTCTGGGGCCAACGTCCTGACTTTC. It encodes CASSPIGGPPSGANVLTF.

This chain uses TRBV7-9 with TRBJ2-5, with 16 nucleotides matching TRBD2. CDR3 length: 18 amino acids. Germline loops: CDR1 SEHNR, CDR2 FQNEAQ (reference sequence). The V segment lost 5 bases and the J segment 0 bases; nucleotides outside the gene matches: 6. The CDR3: CASSKGLAGGPHQETQYF. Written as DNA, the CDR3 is TGTGCCAGCAGCAAGGGACTAGCGGGGGGGCCGCACCAAGAGACCCAGTACTTC.

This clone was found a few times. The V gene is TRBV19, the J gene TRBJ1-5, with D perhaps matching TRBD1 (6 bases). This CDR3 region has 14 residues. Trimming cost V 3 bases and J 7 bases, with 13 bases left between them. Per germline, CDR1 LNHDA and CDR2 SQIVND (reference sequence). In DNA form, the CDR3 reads TGTGCCAGTAGTATGGGACACCTTCGGCAGCCCCAGCATTTT. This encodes CASSMGHLRQPQHF.

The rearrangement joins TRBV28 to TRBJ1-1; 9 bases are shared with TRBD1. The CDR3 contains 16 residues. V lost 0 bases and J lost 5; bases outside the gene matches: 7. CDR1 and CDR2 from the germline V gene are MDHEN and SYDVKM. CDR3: CASSLWIGQGNTEAFF. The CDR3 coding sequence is TGTGCCAGCAGTTTATGGATAGGACAGGGGAATACTGAAGCTTTCTTT.

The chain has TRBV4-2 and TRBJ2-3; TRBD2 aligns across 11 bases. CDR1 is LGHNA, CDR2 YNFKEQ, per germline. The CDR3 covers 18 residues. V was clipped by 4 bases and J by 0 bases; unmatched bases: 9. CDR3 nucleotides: TGTGCCAGCAGCCGGCTTCTAGCGGGGGGCACGAGCACAGATACGCAGTATTTT. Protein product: CASSRLLAGGTSTDTQYF.

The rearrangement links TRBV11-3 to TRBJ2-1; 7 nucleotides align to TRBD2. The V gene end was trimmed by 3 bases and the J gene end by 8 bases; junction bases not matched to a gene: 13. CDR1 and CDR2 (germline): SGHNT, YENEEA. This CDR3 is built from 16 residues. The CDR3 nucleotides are TGTGCCAGCAGCTTTGGAGGCGGAGGGACTAAGGATGAGCAGTTCTTC. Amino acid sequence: CASSFGGGGTKDEQFF. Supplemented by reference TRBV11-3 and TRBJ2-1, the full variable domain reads EAGVVQSPRYKIIEKKQPVAFWCNPISGHNTLYWYLQNLGQGPELLIRYENEEAVDDSQLPKDRFSAERLKGVDSTLKIQPAELGDSAVYLCASSFGGGGTKDEQFFGPGTRLTVL.

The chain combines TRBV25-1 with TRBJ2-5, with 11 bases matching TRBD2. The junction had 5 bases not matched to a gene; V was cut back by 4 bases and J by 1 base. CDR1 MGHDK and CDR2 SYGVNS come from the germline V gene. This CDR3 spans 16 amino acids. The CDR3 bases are TGTGCCAGCAGTGCTCGACTAGCGGGGCTCCAAGAGACCCAGTACTTC. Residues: CASSARLAGLQETQYF.

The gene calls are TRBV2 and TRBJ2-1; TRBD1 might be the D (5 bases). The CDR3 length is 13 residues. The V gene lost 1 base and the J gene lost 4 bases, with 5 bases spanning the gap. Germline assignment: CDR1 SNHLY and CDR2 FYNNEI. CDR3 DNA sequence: TGTGCCAGCAGTGAAGGACAGTACAATGAGCAGTTCTTC. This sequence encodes CASSEGQYNEQFF.

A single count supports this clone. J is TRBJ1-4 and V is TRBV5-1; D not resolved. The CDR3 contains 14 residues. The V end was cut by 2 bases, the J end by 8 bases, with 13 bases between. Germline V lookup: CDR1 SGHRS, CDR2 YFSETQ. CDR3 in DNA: TGCGCCAGCAGCTTTGGTGGGATGGGGGAAAAACTGTTTTTT. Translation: CASSFGGMGEKLFF. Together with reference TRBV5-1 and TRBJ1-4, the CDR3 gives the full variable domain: KAGVTQTPRYLIKTRGQQVTLSCSPISGHRSVSWYQQTPGQGLQFLFEYFSETQRNKGNFPGRFSGRQFSNSRSEMNVSTLELGDSALYLCASSFGGMGEKLFFGSGTQLSVL.

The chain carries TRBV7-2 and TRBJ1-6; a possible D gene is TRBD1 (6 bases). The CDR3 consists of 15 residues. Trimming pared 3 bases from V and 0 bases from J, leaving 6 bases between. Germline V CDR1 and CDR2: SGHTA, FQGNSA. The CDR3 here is CASSLDSSYNSPLHF. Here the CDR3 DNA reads TGTGCCAGCAGCTTGGACAGCTCCTATAATTCACCCCTCCACTTT.

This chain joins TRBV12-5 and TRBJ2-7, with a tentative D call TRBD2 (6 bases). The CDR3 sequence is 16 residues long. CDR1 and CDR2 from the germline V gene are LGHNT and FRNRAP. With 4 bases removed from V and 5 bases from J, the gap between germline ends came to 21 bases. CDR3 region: CASGSGFGGLFNEQYF. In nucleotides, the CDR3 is TGTGCTAGTGGTTCGGGGTTCGGGGGACTTTTCAACGAGCAGTACTTC.

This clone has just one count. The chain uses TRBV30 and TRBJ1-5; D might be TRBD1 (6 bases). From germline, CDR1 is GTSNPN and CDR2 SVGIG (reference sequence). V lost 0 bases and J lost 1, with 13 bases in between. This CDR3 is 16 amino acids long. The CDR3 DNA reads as TGTGCCTGGAGTGTAAATCAGGGGATCAGCAATCAGCCCCAGCATTTT. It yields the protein CAWSVNQGISNQPQHF. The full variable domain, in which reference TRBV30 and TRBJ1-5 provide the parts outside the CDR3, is SQTIHQWPATLVQPVGSPLSLECTVEGTSNPNLYWYRQAAGRGLQLLFYSVGIGQISSEVPQNLSASRPQDRQFILSSKKLLLSDSGFYLCAWSVNQGISNQPQHFGDGTRLSIL.

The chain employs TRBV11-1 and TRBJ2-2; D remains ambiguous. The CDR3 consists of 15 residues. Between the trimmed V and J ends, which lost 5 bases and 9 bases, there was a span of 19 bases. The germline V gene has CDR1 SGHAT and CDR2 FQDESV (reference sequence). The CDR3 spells CASSPQAANYRELFF. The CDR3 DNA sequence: TGTGCCAGCAGCCCCCAGGCGGCCAATTACCGGGAGCTGTTTTTT.